This is a list of T cell receptor beta chains from one sample in a study of CD8+ T cells in alopecia areata. Sequencing was performed with immunoSEQ multiplex PCR; in TCRdb, only in-frame clones are kept and a portion is missing. The data contain some 220,000 clones, about 57% of them singletons. Sequencing was performed on CD4+ T cells sorted from blood, taken at week 4, from a patient treated with tofacitinib. These receptors originate from a human donor with alopecia areata. CDR3s include the opening cysteine and the closing phenylalanine or tryptophan. D genes are given only for firm matches. Only some rows state a clone size, as once, few, many or a class for expanded clones.

TRBD2,TRBJ2-3,TRBV7-3,few,CASSPIGLATDTQYF,TGTGCCAGCAGCCCCATCGGACTAGCGACGGATACGCAGTATTTT
-,TRBJ2-2,TRBV7-3,few,CASNPSGGTGELFF,TGTGCCAGCAACCCCTCCGGGGGAACCGGGGAGCTGTTTTTT
-,TRBJ1-2,TRBV20-1,-,CSAKDGYTF,TGCAGTGCTAAGGATGGCTACACCTTC
-,TRBJ2-6,TRBV19,few,CASSQDSGANVLTF,TGTGCCAGTAGTCAGGACTCTGGGGCCAACGTCCTGACTTTC
-,TRBJ2-7,TRBV7-2,few,CASSTRQTYEQYF,TGTGCCAGCAGCACGAGACAGACCTACGAGCAGTACTTC
-,TRBJ2-7,TRBV6-5,-,CASISGNSYEQYF,TGTGCCAGCATATCCGGCAACTCCTACGAGCAGTACTTC
TRBD2,TRBJ2-5,TRBV27,-,CASSPGTSGGFGETQYF,TGTGCCAGCAGTCCAGGGACTAGCGGGGGATTCGGAGAGACCCAGTACTTC
TRBD2,TRBJ2-5,TRBV29-1,few,CSVTTSSETQYF,TGCAGCGTTACGACTAGCTCGGAGACCCAGTACTTC
-,TRBJ2-1,TRBV20-1,-,CSAISGNEQFF,TGCAGTGCCATCAGCGGAAATGAGCAGTTCTTC
TRBD2,TRBJ2-5,TRBV5-6,-,CASSLSGLAGIQETQYF,TGTGCCAGCAGCTTGAGCGGACTAGCGGGAATACAAGAGACCCAGTACTTC
-,TRBJ1-5,TRBV19,-,CASSIRTATRSNQPQHF,TGTGCCAGTAGTATCAGGACAGCTACTCGTAGCAATCAGCCCCAGCATTTT
TRBD1,TRBJ2-7,TRBV19,once,CASSRQGTRTTYEQYF,TGTGCCAGTAGTAGACAGGGAACAAGAACCACCTACGAGCAGTACTTC
TRBD2,TRBJ2-7,TRBV7-2,once,CASSPYVGGGSYEQYF,TGTGCCAGCAGCCCCTATGTGGGCGGGGGCTCCTACGAGCAGTACTTC
-,TRBJ1-1,TRBV12-5,-,CASKRTTEAFF,TGTGCTAGCAAACGTACCACTGAAGCTTTCTTT
TRBD1,TRBJ2-7,TRBV29-1,-,CSVELRDRVSYEQYF,TGCAGCGTTGAACTTAGGGACAGGGTCTCCTACGAGCAGTACTTC
TRBD2,TRBJ2-3,TRBV30,-,CAWARDGGTNTDTQYF,TGTGCCTGGGCTCGTGACGGGGGGACGAACACAGATACGCAGTATTTT
-,TRBJ2-7,TRBV4-3,few,CASSQDALRSYEQYF,TGCGCCAGCAGCCAAGACGCCCTCCGCTCCTACGAGCAGTACTTC
TRBD1,TRBJ1-6,TRBV2,few,CASSVTGGAGSPLHF,TGTGCCAGCAGCGTTACAGGGGGCGCAGGTTCACCCCTCCACTTT
TRBD2,TRBJ2-3,TRBV25-1,-,CASTSLAGLSDTQYF,TGTGCCAGCACGTCACTAGCGGGGCTATCAGATACGCAGTATTTT
-,TRBJ1-6,TRBV30,-,CAWSEWKIGAANSPLHF,TGTGCCTGGAGTGAGTGGAAAATCGGGGCAGCTAATTCACCCCTCCACTTT
-,TRBJ1-2,TRBV30,-,CAWSVSPAGGNYGYTF,TGTGCCTGGAGTGTATCCCCCGCCGGAGGGAACTATGGCTACACCTTC
-,TRBJ1-2,TRBV29-1,-,CSVELPENYGYTF,TGCAGCGTTGAACTGCCGGAGAACTATGGCTACACCTTC
-,TRBJ2-2,TRBV7-9,few,CASSLVGPTGELFF,TGTGCCAGCAGCTTAGTGGGCCCAACCGGGGAGCTGTTTTTT
-,TRBJ1-1,TRBV14,many,CASSPSGNTGPEAFF,TGTGCCAGCAGCCCATCCGGGAATACGGGACCTGAAGCTTTCTTT
TRBD1,TRBJ1-1,TRBV4-2,once,CASSQGDRENTEAFF,TGTGCCAGCAGCCAAGGGGACAGGGAGAACACTGAAGCTTTCTTT
-,TRBJ1-2,TRBV4-1,-,CASSQVGGDGYTF,TGCGCCAGCAGCCAAGTAGGGGGGGATGGCTACACCTTC